These T cell receptor beta chains were read from a single sample in a study of blood T cell repertoires in COVID-19. The assay was immunoSEQ multiplex PCR, and TCRdb's table has in-frame clones only and misses some. The profile shows about 59,000 clones, 75% to 85% of them singletons. Specimen: peripheral blood. The receptors come from a man aged 60 to 75 with acute or convalescent COVID-19. Both conserved end residues are part of each CDR3.

v_call: TRBV2
cdr3_aa: CASSEVGAGEYNEQFF

v_call: TRBV5-8
cdr3_aa: CASSLVWAEGYTF

v_call: TRBV30
cdr3_aa: CAWNNRENSPLHF

v_call: TRBV7-2
cdr3_aa: CASSLDGRTGGTQYF

v_call: TRBV7-2
cdr3_aa: CASSLGPAAGETQYF

v_call: TRBV6-2/TRBV6-3
cdr3_aa: CASSFYRDGNQPQHF

v_call: TRBV19
cdr3_aa: CASSTGQTTTNEKLFF

v_call: TRBV9
cdr3_aa: CASSRARGTTDTQYF

v_call: TRBV6-6
cdr3_aa: CASSYYRDTLGNTIYF

v_call: TRBV11-2
cdr3_aa: CASSFRTALSYEQYF

v_call: TRBV29-1
cdr3_aa: CSAPMQGMETQYF

v_call: TRBV11-3
cdr3_aa: CASSSGGPLSDTQYF

v_call: TRBV20-1
cdr3_aa: CSARQGGTQYF

v_call: TRBV5-1
cdr3_aa: CASSRGQGSTEAFF

v_call: TRBV7-2
cdr3_aa: CASSRGHSNTEAFF

v_call: TRBV4-1
cdr3_aa: CASSQDARAHEQYF

v_call: TRBV2
cdr3_aa: CASSPSTSGNTIYF

v_call: TRBV15
cdr3_aa: CATSGTVNYGYTF

v_call: TRBV19
cdr3_aa: CASRKAGGKNTEAFF

v_call: TRBV6-4
cdr3_aa: CASSVTGVGYGYTF

v_call: TRBV5-6
cdr3_aa: CASSYYRGAGGDEQYF

v_call: TRBV11-2
cdr3_aa: CASSLAWTDYEQYF

v_call: TRBV2
cdr3_aa: CASRYRVRDGELFF